The next 10 T cell receptor beta chains were all read from a single sample in a study of high-grade serous ovarian cancer treatment subgroups. Tumor samples were taken before definitive surgery or chemotherapy. Using immunoSEQ multiplex PCR, the repertoire was profiled, and TCRdb retains in-frame clones only, with some absent. The sample has around 37,000 clones, over 60% seen once. The sample comprised tumor tissue. The origin of the receptors is a human donor with high-grade serous ovarian cancer.

This clone was observed once. The chain employs TRBV7-9 and TRBJ1-2; a weak D match, TRBD1 (5 bases). V lost 5 bases and J 0 bases, leaving 13 bases between the germline ends. The CDR3 consists of 15 residues. Per the germline V gene, CDR1 is SEHNR and CDR2 is FQNEAQ (reference sequence). CDR3 bases: TGTGCCAGCAGCCTAGGGGACGTAGCTAACTATGGCTACACCTTC. Translating it yields CASSLGDVANYGYTF. Combining the CDR3 with reference TRBV7-9 and TRBJ1-2 gives the whole variable domain DTGVSQNPRHKITKRGQNVTFRCDPISEHNRLYWYRQTLGQGPEFLTYFQNEAQLEKSRLLSDRFSAERPKGSFSTLEIQRTEQGDSAMYLCASSLGDVANYGYTFGSGTRLTVV.

The rearrangement uses TRBV7-8 and TRBJ2-7; TRBD2 matches 7 bases. Germline CDR1 reads SGHVS; CDR2 reads FQNEAQ. The length of the CDR3 is 16 residues. V lost 0 bases, J lost 6 bases, and 11 bases stayed unmatched. The chain's CDR3 is CASSLAPPGTKVEQYF. The DNA for the CDR3 is TGTGCCAGCAGCTTAGCGCCCCCCGGGACTAAGGTCGAGCAGTACTTC.

The J gene is TRBJ1-5, the V gene TRBV2, with D tentatively TRBD1 (6 bases). V lost 6 bases and J lost 7, with 16 bases in between. Per germline, CDR1 SNHLY and CDR2 FYNNEI. The CDR3 is 14 amino acids. In nucleotides, the CDR3 is TGTGCCAGCAGCTTTCAGGGGATGGAGCAGCCCCAGCATTTT. This sequence encodes CASSFQGMEQPQHF. The whole variable domain, remainder taken from reference TRBV2 and TRBJ1-5, is EPEVTQTPSHQVTQMGQEVILRCVPISNHLYFYWYRQILGQKVEFLVSFYNNEISEKSEIFDDQFSVERPDGSNFTLKIRSTKLEDSAMYFCASSFQGMEQPQHFGDGTRLSIL.

The V and J genes are TRBV5-4 and TRBJ2-5, with D possibly matching TRBD1 (5 bases). Germline loops: CDR1 SGHNT, CDR2 YYREEE (reference sequence). V lost 0 bases and J lost 3, with 15 bases in between. The CDR3 contains 16 residues. The CDR3 coding sequence is TGTGCCAGCAGCTTGGGCCCGACAGCTCCAAAAGAGACCCAGTACTTC. It is translated as CASSLGPTAPKETQYF.

This sequence joins TRBV7-2 and TRBJ2-1; D gene ambiguous. Germline CDR1 reads SGHTA; CDR2 reads FQGNSA. V was trimmed by 5 bases and J by 4 bases, leaving 12 bases between them. CDR3 length: 14 residues. The CDR3 DNA sequence: TGTGCCAGCAGCCCTCGGGCGACATACAATGAGCAGTTCTTC. Its protein is CASSPRATYNEQFF.

The chain employs TRBV21-1 and TRBJ1-4; no check of the table's D call, TRBD1, against the DNA was made. TRBV21-1 is described as a pseudogene. The CDR3 contains 17 residues. The DNA of the CDR3 is TGTGCCCAGAGCACAGGGTTATTACAGGTAGGTGATGAAAAACTGTTTTTT. Residues: CAQSTGLLQVGDEKLFF.

The rearrangement links TRBV6-5 to TRBJ2-3; TRBD2 agrees at 9 bases. The CDR3 runs to 16 residues. With 3 bases clipped from V and 12 bases from J, the junction kept 16 bases outside the gene matches. CDR1 and CDR2 from the germline V gene are MNHEY and SVGAGI. CDR3 nucleotide sequence: TGTGCCAGCAGTTATGCCAGGGGTAGCGGGGGCGTTGGACAGTATTTT. Translation: CASSYARGSGGVGQYF.

The chain carries TRBV6-1 and TRBJ1-3; 8 bases are a match to TRBD1. CDR3 size: 14 residues. The germline V gene encodes CDR1 MNHNS and CDR2 SASEGT. V lost 5 bases to trimming and J lost 4 bases; unmatched junction nucleotides: 4. The CDR3 bases are TGTGCCAGCAGTAGCCGGGACAGGGGAAACACCATATATTTT. This sequence encodes CASSSRDRGNTIYF.

The rearrangement joins TRBV5-1 to TRBJ2-6; D remains ambiguous. CDR3 size: 15 residues. The germline V gene has CDR1 SGHRS and CDR2 YFSETQ. Trimming took 2 bases from V and 2 from J, leaving 8 bases between them. The CDR3 protein is CASSLSVAGANVLTF. The CDR3 nucleotides read TGCGCCAGCAGCTTAAGCGTTGCTGGGGCCAACGTCCTGACTTTC.

This chain links TRBV30 with TRBJ2-1; 10 bases align to TRBD2. CDR1 and CDR2 from the germline V gene are GTSNPN and SVGIG (reference sequence). V lost 2 bases to trimming and J lost 3 bases; unmatched junction nucleotides: 4. The CDR3 sequence is 15 residues long. The CDR3 protein is CAWSRLAGVYNEQFF. The CDR3 DNA sequence: TGTGCCTGGAGTAGGCTAGCGGGAGTCTACAATGAGCAGTTCTTC.